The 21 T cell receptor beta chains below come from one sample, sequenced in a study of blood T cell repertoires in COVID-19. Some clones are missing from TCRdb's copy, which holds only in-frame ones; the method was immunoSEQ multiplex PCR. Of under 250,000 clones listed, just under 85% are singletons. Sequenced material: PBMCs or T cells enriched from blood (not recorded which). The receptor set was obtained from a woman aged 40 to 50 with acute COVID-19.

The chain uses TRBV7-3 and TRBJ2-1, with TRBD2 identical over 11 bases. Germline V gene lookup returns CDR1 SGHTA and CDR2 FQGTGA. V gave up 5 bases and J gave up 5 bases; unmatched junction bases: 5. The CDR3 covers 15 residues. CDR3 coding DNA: TGTGCCAGCAGCAAACCGGGACTAGCGGACAATGAGCAGTTCTTC. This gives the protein CASSKPGLADNEQFF.

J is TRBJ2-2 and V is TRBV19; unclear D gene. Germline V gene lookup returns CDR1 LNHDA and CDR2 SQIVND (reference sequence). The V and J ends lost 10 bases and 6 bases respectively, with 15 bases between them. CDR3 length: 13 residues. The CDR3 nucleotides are TGTGCCACCACAGCTGGGTCGGCCGGGGAGCTGTTTTTT. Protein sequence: CATTAGSAGELFF.

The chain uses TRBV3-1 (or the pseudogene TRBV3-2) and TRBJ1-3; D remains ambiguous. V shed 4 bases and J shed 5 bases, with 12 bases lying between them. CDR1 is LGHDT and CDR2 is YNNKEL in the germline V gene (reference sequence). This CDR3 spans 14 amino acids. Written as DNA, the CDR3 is TGTGCCAGCAGCCTTGTTAGCAGTAGAAACACCATATATTTT. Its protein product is CASSLVSSRNTIYF.

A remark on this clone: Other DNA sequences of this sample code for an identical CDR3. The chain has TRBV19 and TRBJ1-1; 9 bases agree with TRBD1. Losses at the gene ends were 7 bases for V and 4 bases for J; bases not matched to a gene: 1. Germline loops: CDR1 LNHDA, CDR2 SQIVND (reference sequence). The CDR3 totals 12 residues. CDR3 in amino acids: CASKTGGTEAFF. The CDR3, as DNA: TGTGCCAGTAAGACAGGGGGCACTGAAGCTTTCTTT.

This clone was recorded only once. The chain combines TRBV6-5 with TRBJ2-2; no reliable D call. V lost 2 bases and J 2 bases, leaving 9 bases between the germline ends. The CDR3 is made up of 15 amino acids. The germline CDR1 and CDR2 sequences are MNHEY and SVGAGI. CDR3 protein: CASSYVLSNTGELFF. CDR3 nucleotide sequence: TGTGCCAGCAGTTACGTCCTCAGTAACACCGGGGAGCTGTTTTTT.

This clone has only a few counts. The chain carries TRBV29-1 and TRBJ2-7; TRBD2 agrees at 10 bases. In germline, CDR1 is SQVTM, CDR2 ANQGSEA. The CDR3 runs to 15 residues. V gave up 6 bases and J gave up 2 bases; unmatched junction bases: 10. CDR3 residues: CSVTNGLAATYEQYF. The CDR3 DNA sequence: TGCAGCGTCACTAATGGACTAGCGGCAACCTACGAGCAGTACTTC.

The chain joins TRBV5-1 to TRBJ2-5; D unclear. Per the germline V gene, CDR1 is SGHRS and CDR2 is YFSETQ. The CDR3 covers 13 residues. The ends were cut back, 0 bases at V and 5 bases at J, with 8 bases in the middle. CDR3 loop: CASSLGPSETQYF. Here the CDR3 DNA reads TGCGCCAGCAGCTTGGGGCCTTCGGAGACCCAGTACTTC.

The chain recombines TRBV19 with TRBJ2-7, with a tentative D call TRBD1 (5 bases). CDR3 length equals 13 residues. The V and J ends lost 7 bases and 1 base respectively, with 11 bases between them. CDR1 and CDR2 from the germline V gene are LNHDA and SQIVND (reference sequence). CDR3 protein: CASNQGPSYEQYF. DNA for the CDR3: TGTGCCAGTAATCAGGGCCCGTCCTACGAGCAGTACTTC. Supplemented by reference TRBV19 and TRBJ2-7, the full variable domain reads DGGITQSPKYLFRKEGQNVTLSCEQNLNHDAMYWYRQDPGQGLRLIYYSQIVNDFQKGDIAEGYSVSREKKESFPLTVTSAQKNPTAFYLCASNQGPSYEQYFGPGTRLTVT.

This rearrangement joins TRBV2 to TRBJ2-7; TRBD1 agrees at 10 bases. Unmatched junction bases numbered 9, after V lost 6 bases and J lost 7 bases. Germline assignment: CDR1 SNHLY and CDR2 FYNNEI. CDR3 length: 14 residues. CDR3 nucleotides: TGTGCCAGCAGCCTCCGGGGACAGGGGAGGGAGCAGTACTTC. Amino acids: CASSLRGQGREQYF. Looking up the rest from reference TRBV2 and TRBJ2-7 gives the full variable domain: EPEVTQTPSHQVTQMGQEVILRCVPISNHLYFYWYRQILGQKVEFLVSFYNNEISEKSEIFDDQFSVERPDGSNFTLKIRSTKLEDSAMYFCASSLRGQGREQYFGPGTRLTVT.

CDR3 sequence reads: CASRIDRLHTEAFF. The CDR3 bases are TGTGCCAGCAGAATAGACAGGCTGCACACTGAAGCTTTCTTT. The chain recombines TRBV2 with TRBJ1-1, with TRBD1 as a possible D gene (6 bases). CDR3 size: 14 residues. CDR1 is SNHLY, CDR2 FYNNEI, per germline. With 6 bases removed from V and 3 bases from J, the gap between germline ends came to 14 bases.

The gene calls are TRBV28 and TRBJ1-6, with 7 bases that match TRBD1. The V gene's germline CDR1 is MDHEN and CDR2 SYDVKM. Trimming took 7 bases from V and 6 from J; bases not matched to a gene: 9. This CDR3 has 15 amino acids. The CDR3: CASTLEGARNSPLHF. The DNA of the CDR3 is TGTGCCAGCACTCTAGAGGGGGCGCGTAATTCACCCCTCCACTTT.

The DNA of the CDR3 is TGTGCCAGCAGTGGGGAGCAGGGGGCGACTCAGCCCCAGCATTTT. It yields the protein CASSGEQGATQPQHF. The chain couples TRBV2 to TRBJ1-5, with 8 positions matching TRBD1. The CDR3 contains 15 residues. The germline gives CDR1 SNHLY, CDR2 FYNNEI. Losses at the gene ends were 4 bases for V and 6 bases for J; bases not matched to a gene: 8.

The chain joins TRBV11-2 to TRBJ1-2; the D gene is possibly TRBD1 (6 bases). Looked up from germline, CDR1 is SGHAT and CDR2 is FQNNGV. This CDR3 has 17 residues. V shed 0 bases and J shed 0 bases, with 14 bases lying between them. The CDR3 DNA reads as TGTGCCAGCAGCTTAGATAGCTGGCAGGGGTCTAACTATGGCTACACCTTC. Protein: CASSLDSWQGSNYGYTF.

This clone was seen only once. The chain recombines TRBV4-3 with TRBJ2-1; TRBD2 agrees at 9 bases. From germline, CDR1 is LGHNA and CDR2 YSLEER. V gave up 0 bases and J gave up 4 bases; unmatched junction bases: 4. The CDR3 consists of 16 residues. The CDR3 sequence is CASSQDISGGYNEQFF. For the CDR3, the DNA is TGCGCCAGCAGCCAAGATATAAGCGGGGGGTACAATGAGCAGTTCTTC.

The CDR3 DNA is TGTGCCAGCAGCCTCTTAAACACCGGGGAGCTGTTTTTT. It is translated as CASSLLNTGELFF. The chain joins TRBV12-3 or TRBV12-4 to TRBJ2-2; D unclear. The V end lost 6 bases, the J end lost 2 bases, and 7 bases lay between the germline ends. The CDR3 is made up of 13 amino acids.

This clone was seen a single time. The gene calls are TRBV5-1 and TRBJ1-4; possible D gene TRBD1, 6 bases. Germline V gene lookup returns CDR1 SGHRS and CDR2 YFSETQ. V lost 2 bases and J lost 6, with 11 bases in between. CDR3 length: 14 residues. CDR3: CASSLQGVDEKLFF. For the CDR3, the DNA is TGCGCCAGCAGCTTACAGGGAGTGGATGAAAAACTGTTTTTT.

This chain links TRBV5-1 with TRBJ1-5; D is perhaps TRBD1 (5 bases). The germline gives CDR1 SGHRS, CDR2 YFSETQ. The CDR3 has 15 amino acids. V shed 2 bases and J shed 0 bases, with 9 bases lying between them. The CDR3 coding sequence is TGCGCCAGCAGCTTAGGAGGGGATAGCAATCAGCCCCAGCATTTT. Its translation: CASSLGGDSNQPQHF.

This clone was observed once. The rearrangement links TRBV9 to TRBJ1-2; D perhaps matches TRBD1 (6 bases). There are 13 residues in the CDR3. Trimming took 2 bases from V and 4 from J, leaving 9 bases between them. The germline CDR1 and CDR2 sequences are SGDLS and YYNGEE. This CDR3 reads CASSVVDSYGYTF. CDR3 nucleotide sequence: TGTGCCAGCAGCGTTGTGGACAGCTATGGCTACACCTTC.

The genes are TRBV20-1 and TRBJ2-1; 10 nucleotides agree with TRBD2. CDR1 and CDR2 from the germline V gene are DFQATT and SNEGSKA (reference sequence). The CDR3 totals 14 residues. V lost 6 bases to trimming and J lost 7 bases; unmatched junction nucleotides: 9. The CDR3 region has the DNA TGCAGTGCGAGTAGCGGGAGGACACCAAATGAGCAGTTCTTC. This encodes CSASSGRTPNEQFF.

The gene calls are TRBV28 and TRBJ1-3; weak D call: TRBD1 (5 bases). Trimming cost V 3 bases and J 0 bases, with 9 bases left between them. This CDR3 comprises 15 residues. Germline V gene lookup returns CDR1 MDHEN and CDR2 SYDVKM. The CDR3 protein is CASSFGGTSGNTIYF. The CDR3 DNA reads TGTGCCAGCAGTTTCGGGGGGACCTCTGGAAACACCATATATTTT.

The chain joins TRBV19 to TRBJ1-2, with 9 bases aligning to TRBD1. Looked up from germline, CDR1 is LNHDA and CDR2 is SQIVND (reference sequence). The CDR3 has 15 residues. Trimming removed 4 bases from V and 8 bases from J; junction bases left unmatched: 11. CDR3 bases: TGTGCCAGTAGTAGGGGGACAGGGTTGGTCAGCGGCTACACCTTC. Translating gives CASSRGTGLVSGYTF.